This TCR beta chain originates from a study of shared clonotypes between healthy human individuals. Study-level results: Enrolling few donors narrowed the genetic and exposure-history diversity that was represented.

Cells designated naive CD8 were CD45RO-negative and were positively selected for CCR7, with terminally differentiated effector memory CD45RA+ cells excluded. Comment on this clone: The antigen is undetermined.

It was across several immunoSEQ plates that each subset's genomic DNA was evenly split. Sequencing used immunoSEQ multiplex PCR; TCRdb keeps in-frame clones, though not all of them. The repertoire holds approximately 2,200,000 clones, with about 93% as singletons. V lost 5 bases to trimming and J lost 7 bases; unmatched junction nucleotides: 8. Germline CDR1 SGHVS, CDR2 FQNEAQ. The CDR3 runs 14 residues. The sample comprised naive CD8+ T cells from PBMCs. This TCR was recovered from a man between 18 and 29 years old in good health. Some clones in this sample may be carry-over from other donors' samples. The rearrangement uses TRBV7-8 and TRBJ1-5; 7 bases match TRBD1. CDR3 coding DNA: TGTGCCAGCAGCCCTCGGGGACAGCGGCAGCCCCAGCATTTT. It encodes CASSPRGQRQPQHF.